This is a list of T cell receptor beta chains from one sample in a study of blood T cell repertoires in COVID-19. Repertoires were generated with immunoSEQ multiplex PCR, while TCRdb's copy carries only in-frame clones and drops some. The sample gives 300,000 to 450,000 clones, around 89% of which show up once; under 4% is in the top ten. The sequenced sample consisted of peripheral blood. These receptors all stem from a woman aged 25-40 years with COVID-19, enrolled during active disease. Both conserved end residues are part of each CDR3. D genes are given only for firm matches. Only part of the rows carry a size: once, few, many, or a class if the clone is expanded.

TRBV7-2	TRBD2	16	TRBJ2-2	NA	CASRGLAGGVGGELFF	TGTGCCAGCAGGGGACTAGCGGGAGGCGTTGGCGGGGAGCTGTTTTTT
TRBV6-5	NA	15	TRBJ2-5	NA	CASTRAAPNRETQYF	TGTGCCAGCACCCGAGCGGCCCCCAATCGAGAGACCCAGTACTTC
TRBV6-6	TRBD1	15	TRBJ1-5	NA	CASTTEGQGIQPQHF	TGTGCCAGCACAACCGAGGGACAGGGTATCCAGCCCCAGCATTTT
TRBV5-1	NA	13	TRBJ2-7	NA	CASSQNSPYEQYF	TGCGCCAGCAGCCAAAATTCCCCCTACGAGCAGTACTTC
TRBV11-2	TRBD1	15	TRBJ1-4	NA	CASSLGGQGSEKLFF	TGTGCCAGCAGCTTAGGGGGACAGGGGAGTGAAAAACTGTTTTTT
TRBV19	TRBD2	17	TRBJ2-5	NA	CASSARPFAGARETQYF	TGTGCCAGTAGTGCCCGACCTTTTGCGGGAGCGAGAGAGACCCAGTACTTC
TRBV6-2/TRBV6-3	TRBD1	16	TRBJ2-1	NA	CASSYEGQGVTYEQFF	TGTGCCAGCAGTTACGAGGGACAGGGGGTTACTTATGAGCAGTTCTTC
TRBV7-9	NA	16	TRBJ1-4	NA	CASSPAGGGLSEKLFF	TGTGCCAGCAGCCCAGCAGGTGGGGGCTTGAGTGAAAAACTGTTTTTT
TRBV30	TRBD1	13	TRBJ1-5	NA	CAWEDRGNQPQHF	TGTGCCTGGGAAGACAGGGGCAATCAGCCCCAGCATTTT
TRBV29-1	TRBD1	13	TRBJ2-3	NA	CSVLQGSVDTQYF	TGCAGCGTACTACAGGGGTCGGTAGATACGCAGTATTTT
TRBV11-2	NA	16	TRBJ1-5	NA	CASSLVLQGGNQPQHF	TGTGCCAGCAGCTTAGTCCTACAGGGAGGCAATCAGCCCCAGCATTTT
TRBV4-3	TRBD2	16	TRBJ2-7	NA	CASSQVAGALGPEQYF	TGCGCCAGCAGCCAGGTAGCGGGGGCTCTAGGGCCCGAGCAGTACTTC
TRBV7-9	TRBD1	15	TRBJ1-5	NA	CASSTGQGGNQPQHF	TGTGCCAGCAGCACAGGACAGGGAGGCAATCAGCCCCAGCATTTT
TRBV29-1	NA	12	TRBJ1-1	NA	CSVEESRTEAFF	TGCAGCGTTGAGGAGAGTCGTACTGAAGCTTTCTTT
TRBV5-4	NA	13	TRBJ2-7	NA	CASSFVASWEQYF	TGTGCCAGCAGCTTCGTGGCTAGTTGGGAGCAGTACTTC
TRBV6-5	NA	11	TRBJ2-1	NA	CASAWGDEQFF	TGTGCCAGCGCCTGGGGGGATGAGCAGTTCTTC
TRBV28	TRBD1	15	TRBJ1-6	NA	CASSRPGGSDSPLHF	TGTGCCAGCAGCCGACCAGGGGGCTCGGATTCACCCCTCCACTTT
TRBV18	NA	14	TRBJ2-7	NA	CASSLGARGDEQYF	TGTGCCAGCTCACTAGGGGCCAGGGGAGACGAGCAGTACTTC
TRBV23-1	TRBD1	12	TRBJ2-1	NA	CASLTGRGLKFF	TGCGCCAGCCTAACGGGCAGGGGGCTGAAGTTCTTC
TRBV20-1	TRBD2	14	TRBJ2-3	NA	CSASPSGNTDTQYF	TGCAGTGCTAGTCCTAGCGGCAACACAGATACGCAGTATTTT
TRBV9	TRBD2	16	TRBJ2-1	NA	CASRAASGSFYDEQFF	TGTGCCAGCAGAGCTGCTAGCGGGAGCTTTTACGATGAGCAGTTCTTC
TRBV6-6	TRBD2	16	TRBJ2-3	NA	CASSRGTSGSTDTQYF	TGTGCCAGCAGTCGAGGGACTAGCGGAAGCACAGATACGCAGTATTTT
TRBV4-1	TRBD2	17	TRBJ2-1	once	CASSQSGGPLDYNEQFF	TGCGCCAGCAGCCAAAGCGGGGGGCCGCTCGACTACAATGAGCAGTTCTTC
TRBV2	NA	12	TRBJ1-1	few	CASSESVTEAFF	TGTGCCAGCAGTGAATCTGTGACTGAAGCTTTCTTT
TRBV19	TRBD2	15	TRBJ2-2	NA	CASLTSGAYTGELFF	TGTGCCAGTCTCACTAGCGGGGCTTACACCGGGGAGCTGTTTTTT
TRBV9	NA	17	TRBJ1-1	NA	CASSAARETAWSTEAFF	TGTGCCAGCAGCGCTGCCAGAGAGACAGCGTGGAGCACTGAAGCTTTCTTT
TRBV7-2	TRBD1	16	TRBJ2-3	few	CASSLDGQGGGDTQYF	TGTGCCAGCAGCTTGGACGGACAGGGCGGAGGGGATACGCAGTATTTT
TRBV19	NA	15	TRBJ1-3	NA	CASSIVEISGNTIYF	TGTGCCAGTAGTATAGTGGAGATTTCTGGAAACACCATATATTTT
TRBV7-2	TRBD2	16	TRBJ2-3	NA	CASSRGLAGPTDTQYF	TGTGCCAGCAGCCGGGGGCTAGCGGGACCCACAGATACGCAGTATTTT
TRBV25-1	NA	14	TRBJ1-1	NA	CASSATGGSTEAFF	TGTGCCAGCAGTGCCACCGGGGGAAGCACTGAAGCTTTCTTT
TRBV30	NA	12	TRBJ2-5	once	CAWRAGGETQYF	TGTGCCTGGAGAGCAGGGGGGGAGACCCAGTACTTC
TRBV5-1	NA	14	TRBJ2-3	NA	CASSFDSATDTQYF	TGCGCCAGCAGCTTCGACAGCGCCACAGATACGCAGTATTTT
TRBV6-1	NA	14	TRBJ1-1	NA	CASSERGSGAEAFF	TGTGCCAGCAGTGAACGGGGGTCCGGGGCTGAAGCTTTCTTT
TRBV27	NA	14	TRBJ1-5	once	CASSLRSQDQPQHF	TGTGCCAGCAGTTTGAGGAGCCAAGATCAGCCCCAGCATTTT
TRBV5-1	TRBD1	15	TRBJ2-2	NA	CASSPGQYQTGELFF	TGCGCCAGCAGCCCGGGACAGTACCAAACCGGGGAGCTGTTTTTT
TRBV6-6	TRBD1	13	TRBJ1-2	NA	CASSYEGAGGYTF	TGTGCCAGCAGTTACGAGGGGGCGGGCGGCTACACCTTC